This T cell receptor beta chain emerged from a study of T cell repertoires in cytomegalovirus infection. MiXCR, run by TCRdb on the reads, gives a single entry per CDR3 protein. Counted here are roughly 100,000 distinct CDR3 sequences, about 15% occurring once; the ten biggest clones make up over 8%. The V end lost 1 base, the J end lost 4 bases, and 17 bases lay between the germline ends. The CDR3 contains 15 residues. Germline V lookup: CDR1 DFQATT, CDR2 SNEGSKA (reference sequence). This clonotype appeared a few times. The chain joins TRBV20-1 to TRBJ2-7; D may correspond to TRBD1 or TRBD2 (6 bases each). Material: PBMCs. The TCR sequence derives from a human donor in good health (CMV status not recorded). Some clones in this sample may be carry-over from other donors' samples. CDR3 DNA sequence: TGCAGTGCTAGAGGCGGGACCCAAAGGGGGTACGAGCAGTACTTC. It specifies CSARGGTQRGYEQYF.